This T cell receptor beta chain was documented in a study of shared clonotypes between healthy human individuals. For the study at large: Three plates each covered CD4 naive and memory; CD8 naive two, CD8 memory one.

There are 16 residues in the CDR3. The V segment lost 4 bases and the J segment 0 bases; nucleotides outside the gene matches: 7. The germline CDR1 and CDR2 sequences are SGHRS and YFSETQ. It was CD45RO-negative cells, positively selected for CCR7, that made up naive CD8 cells, with terminally differentiated effector memory CD45RA+ cells excluded. Sequenced by immunoSEQ multiplex PCR; TCRdb stores in-frame clones only, minus some. The sample holds approximately 650,000 clones, less than 97% seen once. This rearrangement joins TRBV5-1 to TRBJ2-3; 8 positions match TRBD2. This TCR derives from a woman younger than 45 in good health. Material for sequencing was naive CD8+ T cells sorted from blood. The DNA for the CDR3 is TGCGCCAGCAGCAAGGGCAGACTAGCGAGCACAGATACGCAGTATTTT. Translated: CASSKGRLASTDTQYF.